Listed here is a single T cell receptor beta chain. This sample stems from a study of T cell repertoires in cytomegalovirus infection. Study at large: CMV infection together with matching HLA type was indicated by public TCR beta signatures.

TCRdb called the reads again in MiXCR, with one record for every CDR3 protein. The sample holds approximately 500,000 distinct CDR3 sequences, around 11% seen once. Trimming took 5 bases from V and 1 from J; bases not matched to a gene: 10. The CDR3 has 17 amino acids. Germline CDR1 is SGHDN and CDR2 is FVKESK. V usage is TRBV14 and J usage is TRBJ2-2; TRBD1 matches 7 bases. This TCR came from a human donor in good health (CMV status not recorded). Some clones in this sample may be carry-over from other donors' samples. The sample comprised PBMCs. CDR3: CASSAGPGQLNTGELFF. CDR3 bases: TGTGCCAGCAGCGCCGGCCCGGGACAGCTGAACACCGGGGAGCTGTTTTTT.